These T cell receptor beta chains were read from a single sample in a study of blood T cell repertoires in COVID-19. Generated by immunoSEQ multiplex PCR, the TCRdb table keeps only in-frame clones and is missing some. The sample includes 350,000 to 450,000 clones, 70% to 90% of them seen just once. Sequences were obtained from PBMCs or T cells enriched from blood (not recorded which). The receptors derive from a woman aged 18-29 years who had been exposed to COVID-19. CDR3s include the opening cysteine and the closing phenylalanine or tryptophan. A D gene is named only where the DNA matches it firmly.

d_call	v_call	j_call	cdr3_aa
.	TRBV6-5	TRBJ2-3	CASRRAAGADTQYF
TRBD1	TRBV7-8	TRBJ2-7	CASSSDRASYEQYF
.	TRBV4-1	TRBJ2-3	CASSHSDLTDTQYF
.	TRBV5-5	TRBJ2-7	CASSRTGTLSYEQYF
TRBD2	TRBV5-4	TRBJ2-7	CASSLVILAGGPYEQYF
TRBD1	TRBV19	TRBJ2-3	CASRSTGGRADTQYF
TRBD1	TRBV5-8	TRBJ1-2	CASSRGTGGGNYGYTF
.	TRBV21-1	TRBJ1-5	CASSKVGRGRGSQRNQPQHF
.	TRBV24-1	TRBJ1-2	CATSDPSYRDVGYTF
TRBD1	TRBV19	TRBJ1-2	CASSTTGDRYGYTF
.	TRBV6-5	TRBJ2-3	CASSLDRNTDTQYF
TRBD1	TRBV3-1/TRBV3-2	TRBJ1-2	CASSSGTGGYYGYTF
TRBD1	TRBV2	TRBJ1-2	CASSVEISGTAYGYTF
.	TRBV29-1	TRBJ2-2	CSGGAGWPNTGELFF
TRBD2	TRBV7-6	TRBJ2-1	CASSLLAGSYNEQFF
.	TRBV10-3	TRBJ1-5	CAISESAGVHQPQHF